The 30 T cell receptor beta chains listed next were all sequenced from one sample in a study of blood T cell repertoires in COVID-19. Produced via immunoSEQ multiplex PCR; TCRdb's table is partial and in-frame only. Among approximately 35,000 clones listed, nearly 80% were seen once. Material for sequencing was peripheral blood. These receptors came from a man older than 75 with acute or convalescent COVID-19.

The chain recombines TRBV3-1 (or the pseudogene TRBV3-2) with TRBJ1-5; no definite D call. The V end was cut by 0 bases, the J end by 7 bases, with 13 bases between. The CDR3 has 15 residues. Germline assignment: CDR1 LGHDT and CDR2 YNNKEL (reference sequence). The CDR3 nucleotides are TGTGCCAGCAGCCAAGATAACGGGTCGGGGCAGCCCCAGCATTTT. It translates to CASSQDNGSGQPQHF.

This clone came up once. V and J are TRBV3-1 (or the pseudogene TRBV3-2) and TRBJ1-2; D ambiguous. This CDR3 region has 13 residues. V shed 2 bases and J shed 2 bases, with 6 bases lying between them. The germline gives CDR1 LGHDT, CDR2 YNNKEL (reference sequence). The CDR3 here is CASSQRENYGYTF. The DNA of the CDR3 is TGTGCCAGCAGCCAACGGGAGAACTATGGCTACACCTTC.

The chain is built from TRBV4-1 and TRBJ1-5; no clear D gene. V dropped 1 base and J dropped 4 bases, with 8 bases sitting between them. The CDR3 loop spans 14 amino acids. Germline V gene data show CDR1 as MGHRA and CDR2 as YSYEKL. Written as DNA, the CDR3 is TGCGCCAGCAGCCAAGTACCGGGGAATCAGCCCCAGCATTTT. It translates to CASSQVPGNQPQHF.

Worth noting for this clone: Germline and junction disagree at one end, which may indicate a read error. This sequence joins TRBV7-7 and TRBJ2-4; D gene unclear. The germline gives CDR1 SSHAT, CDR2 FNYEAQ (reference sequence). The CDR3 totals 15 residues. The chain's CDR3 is CASSLAGARGHIQYF. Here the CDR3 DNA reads TGTGCTAGCAGCTTAGCCGGAGCCCGTGGCCACATTCAGTACTTC.

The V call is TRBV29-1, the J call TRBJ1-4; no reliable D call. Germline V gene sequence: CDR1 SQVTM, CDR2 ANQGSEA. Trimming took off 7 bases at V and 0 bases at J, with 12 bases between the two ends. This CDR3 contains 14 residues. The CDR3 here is CSGLGPATNEKLFF. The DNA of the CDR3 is TGCAGCGGCCTGGGCCCCGCAACTAATGAAAAACTGTTTTTT.

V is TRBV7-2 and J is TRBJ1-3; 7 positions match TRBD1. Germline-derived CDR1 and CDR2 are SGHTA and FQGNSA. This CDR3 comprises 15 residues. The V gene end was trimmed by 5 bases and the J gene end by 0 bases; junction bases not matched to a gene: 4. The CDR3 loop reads CASSPGTASGNTIYF. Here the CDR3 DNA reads TGTGCCAGCAGCCCAGGGACAGCCTCTGGAAACACCATATATTTT. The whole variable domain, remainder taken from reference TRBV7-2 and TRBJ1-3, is GAGVSQSPSNKVTEKGKDVELRCDPISGHTALYWYRQSLGQGLEFLIYFQGNSAPDKSGLPSDRFSAERTGGSVSTLTIQRTQQEDSAVYLCASSPGTASGNTIYFGEGSWLTVV.

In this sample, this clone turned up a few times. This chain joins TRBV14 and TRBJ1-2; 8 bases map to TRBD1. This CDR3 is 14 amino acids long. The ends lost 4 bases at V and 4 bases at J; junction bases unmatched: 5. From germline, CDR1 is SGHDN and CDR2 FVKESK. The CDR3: CASSRTTGGYGYTF. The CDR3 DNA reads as TGTGCCAGCAGCCGGACCACAGGGGGCTATGGCTACACCTTC. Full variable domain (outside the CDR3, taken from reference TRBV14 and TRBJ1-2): EAGVTQFPSHSVIEKGQTVTLRCDPISGHDNLYWYRRVMGKEIKFLLHFVKESKQDESGMPNNRFLAERTGGTYSTLKVQPAELEDSGVYFCASSRTTGGYGYTFGSGTRLTVV.

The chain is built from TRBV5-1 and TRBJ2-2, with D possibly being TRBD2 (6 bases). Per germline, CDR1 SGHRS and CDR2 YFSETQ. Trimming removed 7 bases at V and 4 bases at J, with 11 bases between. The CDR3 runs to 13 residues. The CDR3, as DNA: TGCGCCAGCTCGAGACTAGGCACCGGGGAGCTGTTTTTT. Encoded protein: CASSRLGTGELFF.

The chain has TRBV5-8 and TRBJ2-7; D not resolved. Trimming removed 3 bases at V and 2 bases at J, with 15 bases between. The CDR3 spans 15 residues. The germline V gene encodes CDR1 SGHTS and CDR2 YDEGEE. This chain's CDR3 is CASSSQSNRPYEQYF. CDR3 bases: TGTGCCAGCAGCTCACAGTCCAACCGGCCCTACGAGCAGTACTTC.

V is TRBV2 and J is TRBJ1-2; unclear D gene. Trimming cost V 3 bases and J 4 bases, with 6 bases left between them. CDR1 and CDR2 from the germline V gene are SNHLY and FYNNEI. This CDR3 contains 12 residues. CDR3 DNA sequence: TGTGCCAGCAGTGAGAGGGCCTATGGCTACACCTTC. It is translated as CASSERAYGYTF.

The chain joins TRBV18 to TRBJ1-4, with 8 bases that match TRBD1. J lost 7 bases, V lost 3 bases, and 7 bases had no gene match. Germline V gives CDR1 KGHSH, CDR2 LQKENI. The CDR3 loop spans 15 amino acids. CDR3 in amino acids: CASSPLGQGGEKLFF. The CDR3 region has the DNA TGTGCCAGCTCACCCCTTGGACAGGGAGGTGAAAAACTGTTTTTT.

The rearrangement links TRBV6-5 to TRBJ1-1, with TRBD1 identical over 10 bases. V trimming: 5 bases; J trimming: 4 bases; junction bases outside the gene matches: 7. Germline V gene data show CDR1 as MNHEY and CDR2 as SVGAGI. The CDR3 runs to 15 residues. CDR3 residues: CASSRDRGRSTEAFF. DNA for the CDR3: TGTGCCAGCAGTAGGGACAGGGGAAGGAGCACTGAAGCTTTCTTT.

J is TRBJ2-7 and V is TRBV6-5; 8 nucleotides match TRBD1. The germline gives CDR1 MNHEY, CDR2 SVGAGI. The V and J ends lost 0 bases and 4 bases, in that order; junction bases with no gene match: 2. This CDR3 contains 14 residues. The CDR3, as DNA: TGTGCCAGCAGTTACTCGGACAGGGAATACGAGCAGTACTTC. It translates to CASSYSDREYEQYF.

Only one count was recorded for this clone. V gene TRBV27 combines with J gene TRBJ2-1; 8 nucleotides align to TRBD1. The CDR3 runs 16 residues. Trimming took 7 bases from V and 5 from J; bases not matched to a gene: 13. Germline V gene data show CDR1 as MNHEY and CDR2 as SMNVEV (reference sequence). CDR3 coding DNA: TGTGCCAGCACCAATACCTACAGGGGGGCAAACAATGAGCAGTTCTTC. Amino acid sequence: CASTNTYRGANNEQFF.

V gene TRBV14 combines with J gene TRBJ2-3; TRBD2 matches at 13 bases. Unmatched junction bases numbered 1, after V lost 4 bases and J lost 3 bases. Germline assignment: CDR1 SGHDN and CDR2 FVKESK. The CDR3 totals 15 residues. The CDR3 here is CASSLLAGGTDTQYF. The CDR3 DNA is TGTGCCAGCAGCCTACTAGCGGGGGGGACAGATACGCAGTATTTT.

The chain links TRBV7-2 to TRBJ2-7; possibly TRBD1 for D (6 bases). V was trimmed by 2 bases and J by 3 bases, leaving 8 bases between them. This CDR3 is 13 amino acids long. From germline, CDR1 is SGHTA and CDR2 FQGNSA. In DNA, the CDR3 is TGTGCCAGCAGCTTAACAGGGCTCTACGAGCAGTACTTC. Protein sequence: CASSLTGLYEQYF.

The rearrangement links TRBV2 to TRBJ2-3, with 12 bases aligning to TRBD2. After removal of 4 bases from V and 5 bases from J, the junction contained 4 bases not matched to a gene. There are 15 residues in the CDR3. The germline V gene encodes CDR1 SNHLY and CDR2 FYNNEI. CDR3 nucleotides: TGTGCCAGCAGTGCACTAGCGGGGGGCTTAGATACGCAGTATTTT. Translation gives CASSALAGGLDTQYF.

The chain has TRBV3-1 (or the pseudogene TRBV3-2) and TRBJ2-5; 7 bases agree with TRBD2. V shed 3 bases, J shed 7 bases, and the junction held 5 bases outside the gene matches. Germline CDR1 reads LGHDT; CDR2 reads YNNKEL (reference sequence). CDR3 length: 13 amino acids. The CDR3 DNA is TGTGCCAGCAGCCAGACTAGCATGGGGACCCAGTACTTC. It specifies CASSQTSMGTQYF.

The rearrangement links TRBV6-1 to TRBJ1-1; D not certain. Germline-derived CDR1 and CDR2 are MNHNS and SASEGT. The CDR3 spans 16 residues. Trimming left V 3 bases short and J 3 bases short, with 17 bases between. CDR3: CASSDGGTSGHTEAFF. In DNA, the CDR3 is TGTGCCAGCAGTGATGGTGGAACATCGGGTCACACTGAAGCTTTCTTT.

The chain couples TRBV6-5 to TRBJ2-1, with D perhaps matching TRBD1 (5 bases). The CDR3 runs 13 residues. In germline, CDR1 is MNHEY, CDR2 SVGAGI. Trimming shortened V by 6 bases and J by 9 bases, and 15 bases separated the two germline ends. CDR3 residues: CASRLPGLGEQFF. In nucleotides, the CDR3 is TGTGCCAGCAGATTACCAGGGCTAGGTGAGCAGTTCTTC.

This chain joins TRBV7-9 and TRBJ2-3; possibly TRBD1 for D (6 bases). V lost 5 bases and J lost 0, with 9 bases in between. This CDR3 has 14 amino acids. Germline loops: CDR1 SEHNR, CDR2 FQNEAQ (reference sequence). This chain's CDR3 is CASSLQGSTDTQYF. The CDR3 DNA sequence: TGTGCCAGCAGCCTACAGGGCAGCACAGATACGCAGTATTTT.

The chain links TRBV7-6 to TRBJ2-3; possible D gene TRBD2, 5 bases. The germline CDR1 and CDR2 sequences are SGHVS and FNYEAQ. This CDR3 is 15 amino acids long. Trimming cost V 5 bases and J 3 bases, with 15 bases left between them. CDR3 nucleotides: TGTGCCAGCAGCCACCCCCCCAGCGGTACAGATACGCAGTATTTT. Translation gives CASSHPPSGTDTQYF.

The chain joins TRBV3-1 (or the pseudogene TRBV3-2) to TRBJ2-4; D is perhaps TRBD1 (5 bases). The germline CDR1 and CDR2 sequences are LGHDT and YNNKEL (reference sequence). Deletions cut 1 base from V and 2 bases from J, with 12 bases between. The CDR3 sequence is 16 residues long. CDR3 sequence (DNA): TGTGCCAGCAGCCAAGGGACAACCAGCACCAAAAACATTCAGTACTTC. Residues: CASSQGTTSTKNIQYF.

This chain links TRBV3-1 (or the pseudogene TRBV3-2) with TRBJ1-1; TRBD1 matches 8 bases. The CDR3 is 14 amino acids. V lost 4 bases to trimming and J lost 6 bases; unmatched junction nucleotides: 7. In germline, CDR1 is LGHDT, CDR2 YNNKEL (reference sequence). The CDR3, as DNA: TGTGCCAGCAGCCTCGAGGACAGGGCTTCTGAAGCTTTCTTT. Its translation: CASSLEDRASEAFF.

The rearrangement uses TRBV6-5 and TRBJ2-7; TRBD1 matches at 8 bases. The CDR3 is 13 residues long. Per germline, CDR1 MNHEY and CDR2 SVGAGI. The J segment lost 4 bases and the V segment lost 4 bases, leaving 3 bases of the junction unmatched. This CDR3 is CASSSDRGYEQYF. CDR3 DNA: TGTGCCAGCAGTTCAGACAGGGGATACGAGCAGTACTTC.

CDR3 sequence (DNA): TGTGCCAGCAGTGAAGCGCCTGGGAGTCAGCCCCAGCATTTT. Translated: CASSEAPGSQPQHF. V and J are TRBV6-1 and TRBJ1-5; D not resolved. The CDR3 has 14 residues. Germline CDR1 MNHNS, CDR2 SASEGT. V lost 0 bases and J lost 6, with 9 bases in between.

CDR3 DNA sequence: TGTGCCAGCAGCCTTTCACGGAGGGAATCCGGCTACACCTTC. The encoded protein is CASSLSRRESGYTF. This chain uses TRBV6-5 with TRBJ1-2, with D unresolved. Per the germline V gene, CDR1 is MNHEY and CDR2 is SVGAGI. The CDR3 sequence is 14 residues long. Trimming took off 6 bases at V and 8 bases at J, with 19 bases between the two ends.

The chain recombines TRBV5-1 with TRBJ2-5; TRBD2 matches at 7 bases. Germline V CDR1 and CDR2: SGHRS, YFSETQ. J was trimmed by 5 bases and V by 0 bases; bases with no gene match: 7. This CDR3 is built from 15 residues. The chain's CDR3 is CASSLEASGHETQYF. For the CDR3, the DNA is TGCGCCAGCAGCTTGGAGGCTAGCGGTCATGAGACCCAGTACTTC. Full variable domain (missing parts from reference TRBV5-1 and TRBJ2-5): KAGVTQTPRYLIKTRGQQVTLSCSPISGHRSVSWYQQTPGQGLQFLFEYFSETQRNKGNFPGRFSGRQFSNSRSEMNVSTLELGDSALYLCASSLEASGHETQYFGPGTRLLVL.

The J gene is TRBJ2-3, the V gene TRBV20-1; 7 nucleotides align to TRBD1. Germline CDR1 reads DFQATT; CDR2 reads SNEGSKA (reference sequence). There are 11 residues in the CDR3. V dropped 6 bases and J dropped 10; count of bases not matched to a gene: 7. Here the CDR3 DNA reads TGCAGTGCGGCCCGGGACAGCTCGCAGTATTTT. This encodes CSAARDSSQYF.

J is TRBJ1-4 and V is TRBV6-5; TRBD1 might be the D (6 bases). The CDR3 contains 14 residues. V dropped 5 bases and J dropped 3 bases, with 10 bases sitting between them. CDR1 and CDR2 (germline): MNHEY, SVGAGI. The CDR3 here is CASSQGWANEKLFF. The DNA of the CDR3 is TGTGCCAGCAGTCAGGGGTGGGCTAATGAAAAACTGTTTTTT.